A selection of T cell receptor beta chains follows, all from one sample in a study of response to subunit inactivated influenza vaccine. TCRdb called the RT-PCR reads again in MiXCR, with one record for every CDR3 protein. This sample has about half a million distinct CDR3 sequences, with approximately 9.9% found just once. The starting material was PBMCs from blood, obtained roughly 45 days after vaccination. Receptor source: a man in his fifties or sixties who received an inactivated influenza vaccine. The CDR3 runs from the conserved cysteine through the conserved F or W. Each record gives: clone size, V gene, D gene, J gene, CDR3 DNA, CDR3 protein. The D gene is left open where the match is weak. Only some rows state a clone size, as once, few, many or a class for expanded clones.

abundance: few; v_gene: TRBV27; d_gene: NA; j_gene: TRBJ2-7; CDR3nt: TGTGCCAGCAGTTTCCCCGGCGGTTTCGAGCAGTACTTC; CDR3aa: CASSFPGGFEQYF
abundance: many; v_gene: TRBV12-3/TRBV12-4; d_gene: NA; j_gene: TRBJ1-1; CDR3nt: TGTGCCAGCAGTCGCGAGGGGTCGGGCACTGAAGCTTTCTTT; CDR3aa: CASSREGSGTEAFF
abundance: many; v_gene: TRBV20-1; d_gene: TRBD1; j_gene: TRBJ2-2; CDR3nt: TGCAGTGCTAGAGATATACAGGGGGCCGGCGGGGAGCTGTTTTTT; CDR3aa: CSARDIQGAGGELFF
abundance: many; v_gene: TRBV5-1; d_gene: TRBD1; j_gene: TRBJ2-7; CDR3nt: TGCGCCAGCAGCTTGTTTGGACAGGGCTCCTACGAGCAGTACTTC; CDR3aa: CASSLFGQGSYEQYF
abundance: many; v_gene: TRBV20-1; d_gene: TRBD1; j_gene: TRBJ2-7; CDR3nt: TGCAGTGCGGGACAGGGTTACGAGCAGTACTTC; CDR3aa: CSAGQGYEQYF
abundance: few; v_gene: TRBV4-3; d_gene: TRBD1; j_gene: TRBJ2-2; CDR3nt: TGCGCCAGCAGCCAAGATTTGACAGGGCCGAACACCGGGGAGCTGTTTTTT; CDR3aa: CASSQDLTGPNTGELFF
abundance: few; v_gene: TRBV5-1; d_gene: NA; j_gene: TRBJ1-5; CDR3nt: TGCGCCAGCAGCTTGGCACCAGGGGAAGGGCCCCAGCATTTT; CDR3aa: CASSLAPGEGPQHF
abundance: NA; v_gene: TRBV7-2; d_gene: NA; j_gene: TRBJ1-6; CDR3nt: TGTGCCAGCAGCCATGGACAGTCAGCTTCACCCCTCCACTTT; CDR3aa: CASSHGQSASPLHF
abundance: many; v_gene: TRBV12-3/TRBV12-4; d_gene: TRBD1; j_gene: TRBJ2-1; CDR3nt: TGTGCCAGCAGTATTGGGGACAGAAATTACTACAATGAGCAGTTCTTC; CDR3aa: CASSIGDRNYYNEQFF
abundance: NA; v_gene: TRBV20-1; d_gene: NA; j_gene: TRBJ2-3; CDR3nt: TGCAGTGCTTTTTTTAGAATCACAGATACGCAGTATTTT; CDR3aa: CSAFFRITDTQYF
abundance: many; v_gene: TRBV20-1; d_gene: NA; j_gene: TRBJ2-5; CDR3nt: TGCAGTGCCCGGGCAATTGGCGGTGGAGAGACCCAGTACTTC; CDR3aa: CSARAIGGGETQYF
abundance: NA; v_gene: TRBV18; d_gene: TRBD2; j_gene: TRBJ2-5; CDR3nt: TGTGCCAGCTCACCCCCCGGGACTAGAGAGACCCAGTACTTC; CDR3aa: CASSPPGTRETQYF
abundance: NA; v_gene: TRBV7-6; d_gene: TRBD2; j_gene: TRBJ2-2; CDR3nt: TGTGCCAGCAGGAACCCCTATGCAGTAGCGGGAAAAGACACCGGGGAGCTGTTTTTT; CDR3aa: CASRNPYAVAGKDTGELFF
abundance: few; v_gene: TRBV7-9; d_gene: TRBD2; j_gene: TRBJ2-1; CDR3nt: TGTGCCAGCAGCTCACCAGCGGGAGCGGTAGGTGAGCAGTTCTTC; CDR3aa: CASSSPAGAVGEQFF
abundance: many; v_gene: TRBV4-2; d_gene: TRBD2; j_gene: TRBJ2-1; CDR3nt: TGTGCCAGCAGCCCCGGGACTAGCGGGATCCCCTCCTACAATGAGCAGTTCTTC; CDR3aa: CASSPGTSGIPSYNEQFF
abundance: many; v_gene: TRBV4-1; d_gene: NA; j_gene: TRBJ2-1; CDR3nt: TGCGCCAGCAGCCAAGATCCGGACAGCTCCTACAATGAGCAGTTCTTC; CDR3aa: CASSQDPDSSYNEQFF
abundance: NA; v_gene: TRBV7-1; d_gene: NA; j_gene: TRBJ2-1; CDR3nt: TGTGCCATGAGCCCCGGGCTCCGCTGCTCCTACAATGAGCAGTTCTTC; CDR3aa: CAMSPGLRCSYNEQFF
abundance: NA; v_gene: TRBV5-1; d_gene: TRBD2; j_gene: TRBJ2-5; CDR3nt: TGCGCCAGCAGCTTCCAGCGGGGCCAGCAAGAGACCCAGTACTTC; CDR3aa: CASSFQRGQQETQYF
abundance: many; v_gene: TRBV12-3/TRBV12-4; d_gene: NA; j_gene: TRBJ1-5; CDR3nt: TGTGCCAGCAGTTCCAACAGGGAACAGCCCCAGCATTTT; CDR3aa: CASSSNREQPQHF
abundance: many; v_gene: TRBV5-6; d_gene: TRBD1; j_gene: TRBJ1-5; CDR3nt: TGTGCCAGCAGCTATCGACAGGGGGTCCAGCCCCAGCATTTT; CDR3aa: CASSYRQGVQPQHF
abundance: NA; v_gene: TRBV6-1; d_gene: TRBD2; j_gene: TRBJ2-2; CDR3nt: TGTGCCAGCAGTGATACCGAGTGGACTAGCGGGAACACCGGGGAGCTGTTTTTT; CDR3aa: CASSDTEWTSGNTGELFF
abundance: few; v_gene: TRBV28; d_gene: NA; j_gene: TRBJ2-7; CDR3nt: TGTGCCAGCAGTCATTATGTCGGGGTCAGGAGGTACGAGCAGTACTTC; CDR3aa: CASSHYVGVRRYEQYF
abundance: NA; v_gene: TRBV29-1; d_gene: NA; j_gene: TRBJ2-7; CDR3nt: TGCAGCGTTGTGGAAAAAACAATCTCCTACGAGCAGTACTTC; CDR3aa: CSVVEKTISYEQYF
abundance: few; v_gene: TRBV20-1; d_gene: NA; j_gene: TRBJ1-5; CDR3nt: TGCAGTGCTAGAGATTTTAGGCAGGGTAACCAGCCCCAGCATTTT; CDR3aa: CSARDFRQGNQPQHF
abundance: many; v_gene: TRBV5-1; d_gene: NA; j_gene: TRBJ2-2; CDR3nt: TGCGCCAGCAGCTTGCTACAGAACACCGGGGAGCTGTTTTTT; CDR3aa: CASSLLQNTGELFF
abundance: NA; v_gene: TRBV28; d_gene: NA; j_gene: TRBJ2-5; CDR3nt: TGTGCCAGCAGAACGAGTCAAGAGACCCAGTACTTC; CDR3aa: CASRTSQETQYF
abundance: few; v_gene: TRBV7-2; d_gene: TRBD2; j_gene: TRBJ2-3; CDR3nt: TGTGCCAGCAGCACCGGGGGGGCAGTACTAGATACGCAGTATTTT; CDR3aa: CASSTGGAVLDTQYF
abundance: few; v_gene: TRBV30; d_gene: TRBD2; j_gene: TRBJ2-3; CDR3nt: TGTGCCTGGAGTGTAAGACTAGCGGGGACAGATACGCAGTATTTT; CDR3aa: CAWSVRLAGTDTQYF
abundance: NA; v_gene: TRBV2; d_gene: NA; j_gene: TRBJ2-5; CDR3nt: TGTGCCAGCAGTGGAGACCCCGGTTCCCAGTACTTC; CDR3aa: CASSGDPGSQYF
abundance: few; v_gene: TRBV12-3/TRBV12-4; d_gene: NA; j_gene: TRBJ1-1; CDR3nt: TGTGCCAGCATCACACAGTGGAACACTGAAGCTTTCTTT; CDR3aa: CASITQWNTEAFF
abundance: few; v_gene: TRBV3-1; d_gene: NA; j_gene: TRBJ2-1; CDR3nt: TGTGCCAGCAGCCCACTCCGGACAGTGATCAATGAGCAGTTCTTC; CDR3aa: CASSPLRTVINEQFF